This entry features one TCR beta chain sequence. As yet, its antigen is unknown. The entry originates in a study of a mutant IDH1 vaccine in newly diagnosed glioma. The germline V and J ends were trimmed by 1 base and 1 base, with 10 bases remaining between them. Germline V gives CDR1 LNHNV, CDR2 YYDKDF (reference sequence). CDR3 length: 15 amino acids. The time point denotes: week 47, end of study. The study gave 300 ug of mutant IDH1 20-mer peptide per vaccine dose, with topical imiquimod. The assay was immunoSEQ multiplex PCR, and TCRdb's table has in-frame clones only and misses some. The table lists fewer than 25,000 clones, 84% of them singletons.

This receptor was taken from a middle-aged man with glioma. The gene calls are TRBV15 and TRBJ1-1, with a possible D match to TRBD1 (6 bases). The input for sequencing was PBMCs, taken from a glioma patient whose treatment included an IDH1 peptide vaccine. DNA of the CDR3: TGTGCCACCAGCAGAGTCCGGACAGCGAACACTGAAGCTTTCTTT. Its translation is CATSRVRTANTEAFF.